This T cell receptor (beta chain) was profiled in a study of cytomegalovirus exposure and HLA in healthy donors. Between the trimmed V and J ends, which lost 0 bases and 4 bases, there was a span of 11 bases. Germline-derived CDR1 and CDR2 are SGHNT and YYREEE (reference sequence). The CDR3 is made up of 14 amino acids. The protocol was immunoSEQ multiplex PCR, while the TCRdb copy is restricted to in-frame clones and leaves out a portion. The repertoire includes over 200,000 clones, 90% of them detected once, and just over 3% sits in the top ten. The sequence was collected from a woman in her thirties in good health and CMV-seronegative. This chain links TRBV5-4 with TRBJ2-7, with D unclear. The specimen sequenced was PBMCs. CDR3 bases: TGTGCCAGCAGCTTGGGACTTTCCAGATACGAGCAGTACTTC. This translates into CASSLGLSRYEQYF.